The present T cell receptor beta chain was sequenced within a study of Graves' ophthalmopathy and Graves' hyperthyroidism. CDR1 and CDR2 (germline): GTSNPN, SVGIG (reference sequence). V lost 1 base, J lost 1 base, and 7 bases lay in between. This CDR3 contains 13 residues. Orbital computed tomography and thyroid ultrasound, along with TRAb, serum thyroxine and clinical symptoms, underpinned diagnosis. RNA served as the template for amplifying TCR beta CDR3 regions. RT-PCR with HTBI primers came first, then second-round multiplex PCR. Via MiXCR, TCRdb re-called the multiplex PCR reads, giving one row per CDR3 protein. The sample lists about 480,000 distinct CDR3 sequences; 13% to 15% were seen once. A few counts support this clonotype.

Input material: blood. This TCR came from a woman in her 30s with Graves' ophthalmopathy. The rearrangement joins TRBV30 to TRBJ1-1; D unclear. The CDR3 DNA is TGTGCCTGGAGTGGTCGAAGGAACACTGAAGCTTTCTTT. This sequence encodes CAWSGRRNTEAFF.